This TCR beta chain is drawn from a study of blood T cell repertoires in COVID-19. Clones were sequenced by immunoSEQ multiplex PCR, and TCRdb holds only the in-frame ones, with some missing. This table holds around 310,000 clones, approximately 92% found once. The CDR3 is made up of 18 amino acids. CDR1 and CDR2 from the germline V gene are SNHLY and FYNNEI. V was clipped by 7 bases and J by 5 bases; unmatched bases: 20. The sequence derives from a woman aged 30 to 39 with COVID-19, enrolled during active disease. The rearrangement uses TRBV2 and TRBJ2-5; 9 bases match TRBD1. The sequenced sample was peripheral blood. The CDR3 DNA reads TGTGCCAGCACTAGGGGGATTCGGGACAGGGTGGTTGTGGAGACCCAGTACTTC. Translated, it gives CASTRGIRDRVVVETQYF.